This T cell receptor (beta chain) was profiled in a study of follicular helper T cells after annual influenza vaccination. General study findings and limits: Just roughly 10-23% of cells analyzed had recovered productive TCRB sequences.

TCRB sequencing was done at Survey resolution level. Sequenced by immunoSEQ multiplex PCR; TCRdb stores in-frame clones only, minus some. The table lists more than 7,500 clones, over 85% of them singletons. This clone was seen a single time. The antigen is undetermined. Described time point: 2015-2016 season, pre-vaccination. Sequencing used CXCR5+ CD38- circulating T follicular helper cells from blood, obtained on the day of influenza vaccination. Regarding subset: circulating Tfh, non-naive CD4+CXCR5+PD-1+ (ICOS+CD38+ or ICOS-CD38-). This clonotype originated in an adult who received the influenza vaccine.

This CDR3 reads CASSYSPGETDTQYF. CDR3 DNA sequence: TGTGCCAGCAGTTACTCGCCAGGGGAGACAGATACGCAGTATTTT. The chain carries TRBV6-5 and TRBJ2-3; weak D call: TRBD1 (6 bases). The CDR3 is 15 residues long. The germline V gene encodes CDR1 MNHEY and CDR2 SVGAGI. The V and J ends lost 0 bases and 3 bases respectively, with 10 bases between them.